The present T cell receptor (beta chain) was sequenced within a study of CD8 T cells in Susac syndrome. Across the whole study: The sequenced Susac syndrome patients comprised roughly 6 with active disease and roughly eight in remission. Study-wide findings and caveats: The authors acknowledged that the study's TCR sequencing and HLA analysis involved relatively few individuals.

RNA was extracted with the RNeasy kit, and a quantity of roughly 0.5 to 1 ug was reverse transcribed using random hexamers. TCRdb called the immunoSEQ multiplex PCR reads again in MiXCR, with one record for every CDR3 protein. The profile covers 200,000 or so distinct CDR3 sequences, with around 95% appearing a single time and 0.075% to 0.1% taken by the ten largest. This clonotype was counted a single time. What it binds is unknown. The CDR3 covers 12 residues. The germline gives CDR1 SQVTM, CDR2 ANQGSEA. Trimming removed 7 bases at V and 8 bases at J, with 17 bases between. The T cells that were sequenced for TCR beta were CD8+ and CD4+ cells from blood. FACS enriched CD8+ TEMRA cells, while bulk CD8+ and CD4+ were negatively isolated.

The sequenced material came from CD4+ T cells from PBMCs. The chain recombines TRBV29-1 with TRBJ1-2, with D possibly matching TRBD1 (5 bases). The TCR was taken from a human donor with Susac syndrome. CDR3 residues: CSAIGTPDGYTF. CDR3 bases: TGCAGCGCCATCGGGACTCCGGACGGCTACACCTTC.